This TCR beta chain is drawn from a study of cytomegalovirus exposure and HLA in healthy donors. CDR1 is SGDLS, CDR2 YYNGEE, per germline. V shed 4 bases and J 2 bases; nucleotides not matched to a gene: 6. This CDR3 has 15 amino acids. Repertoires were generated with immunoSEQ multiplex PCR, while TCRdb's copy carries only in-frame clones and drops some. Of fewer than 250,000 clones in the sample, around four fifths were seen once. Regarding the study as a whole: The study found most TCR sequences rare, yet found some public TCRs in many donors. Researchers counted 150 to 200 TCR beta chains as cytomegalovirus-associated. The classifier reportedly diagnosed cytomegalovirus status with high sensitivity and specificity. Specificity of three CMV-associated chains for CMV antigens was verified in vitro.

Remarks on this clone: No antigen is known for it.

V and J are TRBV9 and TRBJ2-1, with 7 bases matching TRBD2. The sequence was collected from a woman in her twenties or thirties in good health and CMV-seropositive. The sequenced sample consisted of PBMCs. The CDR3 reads CASSLGGSTYNEQFF. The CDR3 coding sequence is TGTGCCAGCAGCCTGGGAGGGAGCACCTACAATGAGCAGTTCTTC.